A selection of T cell receptor beta chains follows, all from one sample in a study of cytomegalovirus exposure and HLA in healthy donors. The table came from immunoSEQ multiplex PCR; TCRdb's copy has only in-frame clones and leaves some out. The sample consists of 130,000 to 150,000 clones, roughly 76% of them appearing once. Sequencing used PBMCs. Receptors were obtained from a human donor in good health. The CDR3 runs from the conserved cysteine through the conserved F or W. D genes are given only for firm matches. Rows may omit the clone size; those that give it use once, few, many or a size class.

length,V,size,D,J,DNA,CDR3
16,TRBV6-5,.,.,TRBJ2-2,TGTGCCAGCAGTTACTCTCACAGATCGAACACCGGGGAGCTGTTTTTT,CASSYSHRSNTGELFF
15,TRBV9,.,TRBD2,TRBJ2-3,TGTGCCAGCAGCGTAGATCGGGGGGGGCTAGATACGCAGTATTTT,CASSVDRGGLDTQYF
15,TRBV1,once,.,TRBJ1-5,TGCACCAGCAGCCAGGACTCAGGGGCCGATCAGCCCCAGCATTTT,CTSSQDSGADQPQHF
14,TRBV9,.,TRBD1,TRBJ2-2,TGTGCCAGCAGCGAAACAGGGGGAGCCGGGGAGCTGTTTTTT,CASSETGGAGELFF
16,TRBV28,.,TRBD1,TRBJ2-2,TGTGCCAGCAGTTCAAATTACAGGGGGTACACCGGGGAGCTGTTTTTT,CASSSNYRGYTGELFF
16,TRBV6-6,.,TRBD2,TRBJ2-3,TGTGCCAGCAGGGCTAGCGGGAGGGCCGTGGCAGATACGCAGTATTTT,CASRASGRAVADTQYF
14,TRBV5-6,.,.,TRBJ1-1,TGTGCCAGCAGCTTGGCCGCACAGGACACTGAAGCTTTCTTT,CASSLAAQDTEAFF
18,TRBV9,few,.,TRBJ1-5,TGTGCCAGCAGCGGAGAGCAGGGGCCCGACCGTGGCAATCAGCCCCAGCATTTT,CASSGEQGPDRGNQPQHF
15,TRBV11-2,.,.,TRBJ2-3,TGTGCCAGCAGCTTAGATCTTCCCCCCACAGATACGCAGTATTTT,CASSLDLPPTDTQYF
17,TRBV14,.,TRBD2,TRBJ2-3,TGTGCCAGCAGCCAATCTCGACCAGGACTAGCGGGGGATCGCCAGTATTTT,CASSQSRPGLAGDRQYF
12,TRBV2,.,.,TRBJ2-2,TGTGCCAGCATATTTTTCACCGGGGAGCTGTTTTTT,CASIFFTGELFF
14,TRBV6-5,.,TRBD2,TRBJ2-1,TGTGCCAGCGGGCTAGCGGGAGGGTACAATGAGCAGTTCTTC,CASGLAGGYNEQFF
16,TRBV19,.,.,TRBJ2-6,TGTGCCAGTAGTATAGAATGGGGGCTTGGGGCCAACGTCCTGACTTTC,CASSIEWGLGANVLTF
16,TRBV4-1,.,.,TRBJ2-1,TGCGCCAGCAGCCACCCCCGGGACTCACTTAGGAATGAGCAGTTCTTC,CASSHPRDSLRNEQFF
15,TRBV6-5,.,.,TRBJ2-3,TGTGCCAGCAGTCTAACTAGCCTCCCCACAGATACGCAGTATTTT,CASSLTSLPTDTQYF
15,TRBV13,.,.,TRBJ2-2,TGTGCCAGCAGCCCAAGGGGGACAAACACCGGGGAGCTGTTTTTT,CASSPRGTNTGELFF
17,TRBV19,.,TRBD2,TRBJ2-5,TGTGCCAGTAGTAGGGGACTAGCGGGACTGTACCAAGAGACCCAGTACTTC,CASSRGLAGLYQETQYF
13,TRBV28,.,.,TRBJ1-1,TGTGCCAGCACCGCATACGGGAACACTGAAGCTTTCTTT,CASTAYGNTEAFF